This section outlines one TCR beta chain sequence together with its context. The CDR3 runs 15 residues. Looked up from germline, CDR1 is LNHDA and CDR2 is SQIVND (reference sequence). V gave up 5 bases and J gave up 0 bases; unmatched junction bases: 7. What was sequenced were expressed TCRB transcripts, since all of the isolated RNA had been reverse transcribed. Libraries were prepared by immunoSEQ multiplex PCR; TCRdb keeps only in-frame clonotypes and omits some of them. This sample has just over 600,000 clones, with 15% to 19% found just once. A CD45RO/CCR7/CD25/CD127/CD95/CD27 panel sorted naive, central memory, regulatory and stem cell-like memory CD4+ cells. This record comes from a study of beta chain features in type 1 diabetes.

The chain has TRBV19 and TRBJ2-7, with 7 bases identical to TRBD1. The TCR sequence derives from a man in his late teens or twenties in good health. Material: naive CD4+ T cells from blood. The CDR3 here is CASSQPGQISYEQYF. The DNA for the CDR3 is TGTGCCAGTAGTCAACCGGGACAGATCTCCTACGAGCAGTACTTC.